This T cell receptor beta chain came from a study of blood T cell repertoires in COVID-19. Study overall: Samples representing acute and convalescent COVID-19 were sourced from the United States, Italy and Spain. The cDNA or gDNA used as material had been derived from T cells, B-cell-depleted T cells, or PBMCs.

V was pared by 4 bases and J by 5 bases, with 5 bases of the junction left unmatched. CDR1 and CDR2 (germline): ENHRY, SYGVKD. The length of the CDR3 is 14 residues. In the source study's methods: The authors estimated nucleated cell counts from reference gene primer amplification. Profiled with immunoSEQ multiplex PCR; TCRdb holds only in-frame clones, not every one. The V and J calls and the clone size are those of that table, but D and trimming were determined from the DNA. The data hold approximately 140,000 clones, with around four fifths observed a single time. The chain combines TRBV10-3 with TRBJ1-5; 7 nucleotides match TRBD1. The sequenced sample consisted of peripheral blood. The clonotype comes from an older man with acute or convalescent COVID-19. CDR3 protein: CAISGQGGDQPQHF. The CDR3 DNA reads as TGTGCCATCAGTGGACAGGGTGGGGATCAGCCCCAGCATTTT.